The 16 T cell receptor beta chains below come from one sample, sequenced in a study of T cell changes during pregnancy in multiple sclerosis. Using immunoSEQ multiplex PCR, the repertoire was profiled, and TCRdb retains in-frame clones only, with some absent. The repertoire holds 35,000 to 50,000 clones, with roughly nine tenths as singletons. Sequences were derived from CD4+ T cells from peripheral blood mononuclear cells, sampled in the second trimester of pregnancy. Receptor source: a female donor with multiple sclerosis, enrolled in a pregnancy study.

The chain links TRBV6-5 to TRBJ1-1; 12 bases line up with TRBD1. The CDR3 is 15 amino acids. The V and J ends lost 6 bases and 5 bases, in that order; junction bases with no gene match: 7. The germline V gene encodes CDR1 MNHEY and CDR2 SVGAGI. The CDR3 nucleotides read TGTGCCAGCAGGCGGGACAGGGGGCTTGGGACTGAAGCTTTCTTT. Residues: CASRRDRGLGTEAFF.

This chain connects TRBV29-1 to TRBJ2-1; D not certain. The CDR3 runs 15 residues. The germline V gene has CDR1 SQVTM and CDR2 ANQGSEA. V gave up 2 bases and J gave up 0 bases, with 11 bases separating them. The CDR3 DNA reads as TGCAGCGTTGAACCCGCAGGTACCTCCTACAATGAGCAGTTCTTC. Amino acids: CSVEPAGTSYNEQFF.

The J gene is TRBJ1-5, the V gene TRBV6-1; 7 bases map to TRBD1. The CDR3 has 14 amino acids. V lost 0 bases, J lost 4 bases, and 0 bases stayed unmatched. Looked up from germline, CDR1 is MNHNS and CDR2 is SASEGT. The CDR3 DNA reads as TGTGCCAGCAGTGAAGCACAGGGGAATCAGCCCCAGCATTTT. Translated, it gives CASSEAQGNQPQHF.

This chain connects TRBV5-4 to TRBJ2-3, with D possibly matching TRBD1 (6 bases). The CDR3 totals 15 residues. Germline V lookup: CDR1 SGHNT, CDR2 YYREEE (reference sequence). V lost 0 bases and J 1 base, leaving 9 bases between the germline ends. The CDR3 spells CASSLGQERTDTQYF. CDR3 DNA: TGTGCCAGCAGCTTGGGACAGGAGCGCACAGATACGCAGTATTTT.

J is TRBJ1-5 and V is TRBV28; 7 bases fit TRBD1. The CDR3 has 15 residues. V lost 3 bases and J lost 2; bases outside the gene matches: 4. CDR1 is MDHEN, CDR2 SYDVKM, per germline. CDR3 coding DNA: TGTGCCAGCAGTTTCGAGGGGGCTGGCAATCAGCCCCAGCATTTT. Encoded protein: CASSFEGAGNQPQHF.

The CDR3 protein is CASTPEGNLAGSSYNEQFF. The DNA of the CDR3 is TGTGCCAGCACCCCTGAGGGGAACTTAGCGGGCAGCTCCTACAATGAGCAGTTCTTC. The chain joins TRBV2 to TRBJ2-1; 7 bases line up with TRBD2. The CDR3 consists of 19 residues. The germline gives CDR1 SNHLY, CDR2 FYNNEI. V lost 7 bases, J lost 0 bases, and 18 bases stayed unmatched. The variable domain in full, with the rest retrieved from reference TRBV2 and TRBJ2-1, is EPEVTQTPSHQVTQMGQEVILRCVPISNHLYFYWYRQILGQKVEFLVSFYNNEISEKSEIFDDQFSVERPDGSNFTLKIRSTKLEDSAMYFCASTPEGNLAGSSYNEQFFGPGTRLTVL.

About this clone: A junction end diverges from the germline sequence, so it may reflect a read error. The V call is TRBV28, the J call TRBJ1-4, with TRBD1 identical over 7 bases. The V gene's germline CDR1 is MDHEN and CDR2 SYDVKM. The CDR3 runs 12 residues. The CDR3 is CASSFFSGQESF. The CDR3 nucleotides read TGTGCCAGCAGCTTTTTCTCCGGACAGGAGAGTTTT. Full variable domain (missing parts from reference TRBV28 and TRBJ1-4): DVKVTQSSRYLVKRTGEKVFLECVQDMDHENMFWYRQDPGLGLRLIYFSYDVKMKEKGDIPEGYSVSREKKERFSLILESASTNQTSMYLCASSFFSGQESFGSGTQLSVL.

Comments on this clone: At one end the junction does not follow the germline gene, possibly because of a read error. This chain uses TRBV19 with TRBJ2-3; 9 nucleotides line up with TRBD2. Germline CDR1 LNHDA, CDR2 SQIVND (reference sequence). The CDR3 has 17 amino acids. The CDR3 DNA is TGTGCCAGTAGCATAGGGGGCGGTAGCGGGAGTCCAGATACGCAGTATTTT. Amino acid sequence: CASSIGGGSGSPDTQYF.

This CDR3 reads CASSLATPLNYGYTF. CDR3 coding DNA: TGTGCCAGCAGCTTAGCGACACCCCTTAACTATGGCTACACCTTC. This chain joins TRBV7-2 and TRBJ1-2; D gene uncertain. V lost 0 bases and J lost 1, with 9 bases in between. Germline V gene data show CDR1 as SGHTA and CDR2 as FQGNSA. This CDR3 spans 15 amino acids.

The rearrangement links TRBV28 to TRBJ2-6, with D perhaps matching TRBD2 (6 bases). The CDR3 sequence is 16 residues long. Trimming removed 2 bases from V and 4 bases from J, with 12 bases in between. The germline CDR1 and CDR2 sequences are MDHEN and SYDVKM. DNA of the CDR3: TGTGCCAGCAGTTTACTCCGGGACTTCGGGGCCAACGTCCTGACTTTC. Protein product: CASSLLRDFGANVLTF. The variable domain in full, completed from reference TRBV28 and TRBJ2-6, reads DVKVTQSSRYLVKRTGEKVFLECVQDMDHENMFWYRQDPGLGLRLIYFSYDVKMKEKGDIPEGYSVSREKKERFSLILESASTNQTSMYLCASSLLRDFGANVLTFGAGSRLTVL.

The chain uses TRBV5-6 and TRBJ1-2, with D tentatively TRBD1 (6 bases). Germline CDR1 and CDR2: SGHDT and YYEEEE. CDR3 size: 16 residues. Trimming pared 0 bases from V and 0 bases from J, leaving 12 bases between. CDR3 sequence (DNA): TGTGCCAGCAGCTTGGGGCCCAGGGGTCCTAACTATGGCTACACCTTC. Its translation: CASSLGPRGPNYGYTF.

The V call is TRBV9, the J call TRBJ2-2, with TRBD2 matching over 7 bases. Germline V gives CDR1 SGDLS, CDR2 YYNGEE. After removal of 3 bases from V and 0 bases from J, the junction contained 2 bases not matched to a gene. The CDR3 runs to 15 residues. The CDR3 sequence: CASSGGTTNTGELFF. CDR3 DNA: TGTGCCAGCAGCGGAGGGACTACGAACACCGGGGAGCTGTTTTTT. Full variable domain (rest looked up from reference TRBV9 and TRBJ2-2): DSGVTQTPKHLITATGQRVTLRCSPRSGDLSVYWYQQSLDQGLQFLIQYYNGEERAKGNILERFSAQQFPDLHSELNLSSLELGDSALYFCASSGGTTNTGELFFGEGSRLTVL.

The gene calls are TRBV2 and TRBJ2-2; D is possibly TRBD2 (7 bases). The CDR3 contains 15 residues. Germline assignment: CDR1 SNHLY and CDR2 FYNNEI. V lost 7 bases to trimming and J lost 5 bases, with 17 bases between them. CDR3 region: CASKGGRGKTGELFF. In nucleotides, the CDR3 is TGTGCCAGCAAAGGGGGGAGGGGGAAGACCGGGGAGCTGTTTTTT.

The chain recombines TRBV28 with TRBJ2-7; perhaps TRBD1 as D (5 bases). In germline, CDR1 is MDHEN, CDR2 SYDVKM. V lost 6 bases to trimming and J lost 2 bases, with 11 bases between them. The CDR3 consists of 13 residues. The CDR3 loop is CASSLRVPYEQYF. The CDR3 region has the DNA TGTGCCAGCAGCCTCAGGGTGCCCTACGAGCAGTACTTC.

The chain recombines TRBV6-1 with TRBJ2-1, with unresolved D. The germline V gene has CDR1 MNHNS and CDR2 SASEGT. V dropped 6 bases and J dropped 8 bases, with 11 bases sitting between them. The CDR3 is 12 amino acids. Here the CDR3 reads CASSNLEDEQFF. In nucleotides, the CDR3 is TGTGCCAGCAGCAACCTCGAGGATGAGCAGTTCTTC.

CDR3 protein: CASSLASSGKTDTQYF. In DNA form, the CDR3 reads TGTGCCAGCAGCTTGGCCTCGAGCGGGAAGACAGATACGCAGTATTTT. The J gene is TRBJ2-3, the V gene TRBV5-6; 7 positions agree with TRBD2. V trimming: 0 bases; J trimming: 3 bases; junction bases outside the gene matches: 7. This CDR3 contains 16 residues. The V gene's germline CDR1 is SGHDT and CDR2 YYEEEE.